This TCR beta chain was profiled in a study of T cells expressing NK-cell markers. Whole-study context: There were seven HCMV-seropositive donors and one seronegative donor among the eight sequenced.

As for this clonotype: The antigen is unknown.

Per germline, CDR1 MNHEY and CDR2 SVGAGI. There are 17 residues in the CDR3. Study-wide findings and caveats: What remained unclear was the HCMV specificity of expanded NKG2C+ T cell clones.

As the method of synthesis, 5'RACE template switching with UMIs yielded TCR beta cDNA. For each CDR3 protein, TCRdb gives one entry from its re-call of the 5' RACE reads, without DNA. This sample's clone table lists some 410,000 distinct CDR3 sequences. The sequenced sample consisted of blood T cells: a sorted CD56 or NKG2C T cell subset, CD4+ or CD8+ T cells, or bulk PBMC T cells (not recorded which). V gene TRBV6-5 combines with J gene TRBJ2-4; the D call from TCRdb, TRBD1, cannot be confirmed without DNA. The source is a woman between 18 and 70 years old in good health. The CDR3 loop reads CASSYRRNTGSKNIQYF.